These 26 T cell receptor beta chains were all obtained from the same sample, sequenced in a study of cytomegalovirus exposure and HLA in healthy donors. With 60 Vbeta and 13 Jbeta primers, the PCR was carried out. Produced via immunoSEQ multiplex PCR; TCRdb's table is partial and in-frame only. The sample lists about 140,000 clones, about 80% seen once, with just over 5% in the top ten. The sequenced sample consisted of PBMCs. Receptor source: a male donor in good health and CMV-seronegative.

This chain connects TRBV5-1 to TRBJ2-7, with 8 bases aligning to TRBD1. The V segment lost 0 bases and the J segment 6 bases; nucleotides outside the gene matches: 5. Germline V gene lookup returns CDR1 SGHRS and CDR2 YFSETQ. The CDR3 length is 14 residues. This CDR3 is CASSLGDRSGEQYF. CDR3 sequence (DNA): TGCGCCAGCAGCTTGGGGGACAGGAGCGGCGAGCAGTACTTC.

Comment on this clone: Other DNA sequences in the same sample also yield this CDR3. The V and J genes are TRBV10-1 and TRBJ1-5; D gene ambiguous. This CDR3 spans 11 amino acids. Germline lookup yields CDR1 WNHNN and CDR2 SYGVQD (reference sequence). Trimming removed 3 bases from V and 6 bases from J, with 3 bases in between. CDR3 DNA sequence: TGCGCCAGCAGTGACAGTCAGCCCCAGCATTTT. It encodes CASSDSQPQHF.

The chain has TRBV2 and TRBJ2-7; D is possibly TRBD2 (6 bases). V was pared by 6 bases and J by 0 bases, with 15 bases between. CDR1 is SNHLY, CDR2 FYNNEI, per germline. The CDR3 sequence is 15 residues long. CDR3 sequence reads: CASRNGGDTSYEQYF. The CDR3 nucleotides are TGTGCCAGCAGAAACGGCGGGGATACCTCCTACGAGCAGTACTTC.

This rearrangement joins TRBV27 to TRBJ1-6, with D hard to call. V was shortened by 0 bases and J by 7 bases, with 13 bases between the two germline ends. The CDR3 sequence is 16 residues long. Germline lookup yields CDR1 MNHEY and CDR2 SMNVEV (reference sequence). CDR3 loop: CASSLSGVTNNSPLHF. The DNA for the CDR3 is TGTGCCAGCAGTTTATCGGGAGTGACGAACAATTCACCCCTCCACTTT.

The chain carries TRBV14 and TRBJ2-1; 8 bases fit TRBD2. The ends lost 4 bases at V and 9 bases at J; junction bases unmatched: 14. CDR1 and CDR2 (germline): SGHDN, FVKESK. The CDR3 extends over 16 amino acids. This CDR3 reads CASSLTGTSSLGEQFF. The CDR3 nucleotides are TGTGCCAGCAGCCTTACCGGGACTAGTTCTCTTGGTGAGCAGTTCTTC. The entire variable domain, with the rest obtained from reference TRBV14 and TRBJ2-1, is as follows: EAGVTQFPSHSVIEKGQTVTLRCDPISGHDNLYWYRRVMGKEIKFLLHFVKESKQDESGMPNNRFLAERTGGTYSTLKVQPAELEDSGVYFCASSLTGTSSLGEQFFGPGTRLTVL.

This clone has a handful of counts. This sequence joins TRBV7-2 and TRBJ1-3, with 8 nucleotides matching TRBD1. From germline, CDR1 is SGHTA and CDR2 FQGNSA. This CDR3 is 18 amino acids long. The V gene end was trimmed by 0 bases and the J gene end by 4 bases; junction bases not matched to a gene: 11. Here the CDR3 reads CASSLALFTGGKGNTIYF. DNA of the CDR3: TGTGCCAGCAGCTTAGCCTTATTTACAGGGGGAAAGGGAAACACCATATATTTT. The full variable domain, with the rest looked up from reference TRBV7-2 and TRBJ1-3, is GAGVSQSPSNKVTEKGKDVELRCDPISGHTALYWYRQSLGQGLEFLIYFQGNSAPDKSGLPSDRFSAERTGGSVSTLTIQRTQQEDSAVYLCASSLALFTGGKGNTIYFGEGSWLTVV.

The table lists this clone with a few counts. V and J are TRBV4-3 and TRBJ1-1; D is possibly TRBD1 (5 bases). The length of the CDR3 is 13 residues. The germline gives CDR1 LGHNA, CDR2 YSLEER. Trimming left V 1 base short and J 4 bases short, with 7 bases between. The CDR3 DNA reads as TGCGCCAGCAGCCAAGTCGGGGGCACTGAAGCTTTCTTT. Its translation: CASSQVGGTEAFF.

In its sample, this clone was seen a few times. A junction end diverges from the germline sequence, so it may reflect a read error. The rearrangement joins TRBV7-9 to TRBJ1-4; possible D gene TRBD1, 5 bases. The CDR3 covers 15 residues. Germline CDR1 SEHNR, CDR2 FQNEAQ (reference sequence). CDR3 sequence (DNA): TGTTCCAGCAGCTTAGATCAGGGCGAGAATGAAAAACTGTTTTTT. It is translated as CSSSLDQGENEKLFF.

Of note for this clone: Different DNA sequences within this sample yield the same CDR3. The J gene is TRBJ1-1, the V gene TRBV6-6; a possible D gene is TRBD1 (5 bases). The CDR3 is made up of 14 amino acids. The germline V and J ends were trimmed by 0 bases and 1 base, with 6 bases remaining between them. Germline assignment: CDR1 MNHNY and CDR2 SVGAGI (reference sequence). CDR3 in amino acids: CASSYSTANTEAFF. CDR3 DNA: TGTGCCAGCAGTTACTCGACAGCGAACACTGAAGCTTTCTTT.

This clone occurred a few times. This chain joins TRBV11-3 and TRBJ1-4; D possibly corresponds to TRBD1 (6 bases). Germline CDR1 reads SGHNT; CDR2 reads YENEEA. The CDR3 is made up of 14 amino acids. V lost 6 bases and J lost 8, with 16 bases in between. The CDR3 loop reads CASSKGTGLEKLFF. The CDR3 DNA reads TGTGCCAGCAGTAAAGGCACAGGGTTGGAAAAACTGTTTTTT. The whole variable domain, filled in from reference TRBV11-3 and TRBJ1-4, reads EAGVVQSPRYKIIEKKQPVAFWCNPISGHNTLYWYLQNLGQGPELLIRYENEEAVDDSQLPKDRFSAERLKGVDSTLKIQPAELGDSAVYLCASSKGTGLEKLFFGSGTQLSVL.

The rearrangement joins TRBV6-5 to TRBJ2-5; TRBD2 aligns across 8 bases. CDR3 length: 15 residues. The trim removed 0 bases at V and 6 bases at J, leaving 6 bases unmatched. Germline V gene data show CDR1 as MNHEY and CDR2 as SVGAGI. In nucleotides, the CDR3 is TGTGCCAGCAGTTACTCCCTGGGACTAGGAAAGACCCAGTACTTC. As protein: CASSYSLGLGKTQYF.

This sequence joins TRBV27 and TRBJ1-6; D remains ambiguous. The V gene's germline CDR1 is MNHEY and CDR2 SMNVEV (reference sequence). Trimming cost V 0 bases and J 0 bases, with 15 bases left between them. CDR3 size: 19 residues. The CDR3 sequence: CASSLSQSPGSSYNSPLHF. The CDR3 DNA is TGTGCCAGCAGTTTATCCCAATCACCGGGGAGCTCCTATAATTCACCCCTCCACTTT.

The rearrangement links TRBV9 to TRBJ2-4, with a weak D call TRBD1 (5 bases). Germline assignment: CDR1 SGDLS and CDR2 YYNGEE. The CDR3 consists of 15 residues. V shed 0 bases and J shed 6 bases, with 13 bases lying between them. Here the CDR3 reads CASSVGSDSRNIQYF. Here the CDR3 DNA reads TGTGCCAGCAGCGTAGGATCTGACAGCAGAAACATTCAGTACTTC.

This chain connects TRBV27 to TRBJ1-2, with 9 bases lining up with TRBD1. The trim removed 5 bases at V and 6 bases at J, leaving 10 bases unmatched. The CDR3 consists of 15 residues. Germline CDR1 reads MNHEY; CDR2 reads SMNVEV (reference sequence). CDR3 sequence reads: CASSPHRDRVNGYTF. Here the CDR3 DNA reads TGTGCCAGCAGTCCCCACCGGGACAGGGTGAATGGCTACACCTTC.

The chain recombines TRBV28 with TRBJ1-5, with 7 positions matching TRBD1. V shed 6 bases, J shed 4 bases, and the junction held 9 bases outside the gene matches. Germline V gene sequence: CDR1 MDHEN, CDR2 SYDVKM. The CDR3 length is 15 residues. CDR3 protein: CASSGIGGSNQPQHF. The CDR3 nucleotides read TGTGCCAGCAGCGGGATAGGGGGCTCTAATCAGCCCCAGCATTTT.

The chain carries TRBV29-1 and TRBJ2-1; 7 bases map to TRBD1. Germline values: CDR1 SQVTM, CDR2 ANQGSEA. This CDR3 is built from 14 residues. After removal of 7 bases from V and 1 base from J, the junction contained 7 bases not matched to a gene. The CDR3 loop is CSALYRGSYNEQFF. CDR3 DNA: TGCAGCGCCCTGTACAGGGGATCCTACAATGAGCAGTTCTTC.

This sequence joins TRBV5-8 and TRBJ1-1, with D maybe TRBD1 (6 bases). CDR1 is SGHTS and CDR2 is YDEGEE in the germline V gene. V lost 2 bases to trimming and J lost 4 bases, with 12 bases between them. This CDR3 is 14 amino acids long. CDR3 sequence (DNA): TGTGCCAGCAGCTTAACAGGGTTGGTCACTGAAGCTTTCTTT. Protein: CASSLTGLVTEAFF.

This chain connects TRBV7-9 to TRBJ2-3; 10 bases fit TRBD1. Germline V lookup: CDR1 SEHNR, CDR2 FQNEAQ (reference sequence). The CDR3 is made up of 16 amino acids. Germline trimming cut 5 bases from V and 4 bases from J; bases unmatched to any gene: 9. The CDR3 bases are TGTGCCAGCAGCCCTTGGACAGGGGGAGGCCCAGATACGCAGTATTTT. Amino acids: CASSPWTGGGPDTQYF.

The chain recombines TRBV18 with TRBJ1-2; a possible D gene is TRBD1 (5 bases). Deletions cut 2 bases from V and 6 bases from J, with 10 bases between. The germline V gene encodes CDR1 KGHSH and CDR2 LQKENI. There are 13 residues in the CDR3. The DNA of the CDR3 is TGTGCCAGCTCACCAACTTGGGGGGATGGCTACACCTTC. It is translated as CASSPTWGDGYTF.

The CDR3 here is CAIFRGNTEAFF. The CDR3 DNA reads TGTGCCATTTTTAGGGGGAACACTGAAGCTTTCTTT. The chain is built from TRBV19 and TRBJ1-1; possibly TRBD1 for D (5 bases). This CDR3 has 12 amino acids. V lost 10 bases and J lost 1, with 10 bases in between. From germline, CDR1 is LNHDA and CDR2 SQIVND (reference sequence).

The chain recombines TRBV27 with TRBJ1-5; D perhaps matches TRBD1 (5 bases). This CDR3 has 14 amino acids. The V gene's germline CDR1 is MNHEY and CDR2 SMNVEV (reference sequence). Trimming took off 2 bases at V and 2 bases at J, with 7 bases between the two ends. This CDR3 reads CASSLGGGNQPQHF. In DNA, the CDR3 is TGTGCCAGCAGTTTAGGGGGGGGCAATCAGCCCCAGCATTTT.

The chain has TRBV11-3 and TRBJ2-7; the D gene is possibly TRBD2 (5 bases). Trimming pared 2 bases from V and 2 bases from J, leaving 13 bases between. Germline-derived CDR1 and CDR2 are SGHNT and YENEEA. CDR3 length: 15 residues. CDR3 bases: TGTGCCAGCAGCTTAAGAGGGCAGCTCGCCTACGAGCAGTACTTC. It codes for CASSLRGQLAYEQYF.

The chain joins TRBV10-3 to TRBJ2-3; D possibly corresponds to TRBD2 (7 bases). This CDR3 has 15 residues. Trimming removed 8 bases from V and 4 bases from J, with 19 bases in between. From germline, CDR1 is ENHRY and CDR2 SYGVKD. The CDR3 spells CAIGGATGVPDTQYF. The CDR3 bases are TGTGCCATCGGGGGGGCCACGGGCGTTCCAGATACGCAGTATTTT.

This rearrangement joins TRBV6-1 to TRBJ2-7; D gene uncertain. Germline V gives CDR1 MNHNS, CDR2 SASEGT. This CDR3 has 10 amino acids. Trimming removed 4 bases from V and 8 bases from J, with 6 bases in between. The CDR3 region has the DNA TGTGCCAGCAGTGCCTTTCAGCAGTACTTC. Translation gives CASSAFQQYF.

This clone was counted only a few times. The chain carries TRBV7-9 and TRBJ1-4, with D uncertain. Germline V gene lookup returns CDR1 SEHNR and CDR2 FQNEAQ (reference sequence). The germline V and J ends were trimmed by 5 bases and 0 bases, with 10 bases remaining between them. The CDR3 loop spans 15 amino acids. The DNA of the CDR3 is TGTGCCAGCAGCCGCCAGGCGTCAACTAATGAAAAACTGTTTTTT. Protein: CASSRQASTNEKLFF.

This clone was counted between two and nine times. The V call is TRBV6-6, the J call TRBJ2-3; 8 nucleotides align to TRBD1. J gave up 2 bases and V 5 bases, and 6 bases lay outside the gene matches. The CDR3 has 15 residues. Per the germline V gene, CDR1 is MNHNY and CDR2 is SVGAGI (reference sequence). The CDR3 DNA sequence: TGTGCCAGCAGTCAAGACAGGGGCATCACAGATACGCAGTATTTT. Encoded protein: CASSQDRGITDTQYF.